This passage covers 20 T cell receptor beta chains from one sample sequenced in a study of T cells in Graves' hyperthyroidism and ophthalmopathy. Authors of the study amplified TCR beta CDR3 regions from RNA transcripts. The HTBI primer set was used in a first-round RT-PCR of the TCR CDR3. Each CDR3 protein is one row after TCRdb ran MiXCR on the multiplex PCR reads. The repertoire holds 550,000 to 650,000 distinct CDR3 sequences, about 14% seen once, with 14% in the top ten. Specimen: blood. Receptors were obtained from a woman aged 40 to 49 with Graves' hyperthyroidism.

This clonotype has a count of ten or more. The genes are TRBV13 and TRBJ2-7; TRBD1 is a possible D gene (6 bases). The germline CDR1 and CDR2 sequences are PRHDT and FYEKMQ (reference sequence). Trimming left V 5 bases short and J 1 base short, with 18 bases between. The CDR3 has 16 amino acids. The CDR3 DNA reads TGTGCCAGCAGCCCCCAAGTGGGGGCGACTTCCTACGAGCAGTACTTC. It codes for CASSPQVGATSYEQYF.

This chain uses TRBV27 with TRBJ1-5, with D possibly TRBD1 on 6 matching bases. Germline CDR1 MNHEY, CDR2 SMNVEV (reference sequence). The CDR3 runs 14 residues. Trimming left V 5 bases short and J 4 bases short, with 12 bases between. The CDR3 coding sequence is TGTGCCAGCAGTCGAGGACAGACAAATCAGCCCCAGCATTTT. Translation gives CASSRGQTNQPQHF.

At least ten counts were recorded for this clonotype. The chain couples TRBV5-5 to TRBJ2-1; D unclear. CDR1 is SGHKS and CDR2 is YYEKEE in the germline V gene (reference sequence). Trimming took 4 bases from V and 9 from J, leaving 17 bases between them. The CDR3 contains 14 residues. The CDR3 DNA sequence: TGTGCCAGCAGCCTCCGGTGGTTCGAATCTGAGCAGTTCTTC. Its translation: CASSLRWFESEQFF. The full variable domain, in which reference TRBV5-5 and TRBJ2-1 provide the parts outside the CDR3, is DAGVTQSPTHLIKTRGQQVTLRCSPISGHKSVSWYQQVLGQGPQFIFQYYEKEERGRGNFPDRFSARQFPNYSSELNVNALLLGDSALYLCASSLRWFESEQFFGPGTRLTVL.

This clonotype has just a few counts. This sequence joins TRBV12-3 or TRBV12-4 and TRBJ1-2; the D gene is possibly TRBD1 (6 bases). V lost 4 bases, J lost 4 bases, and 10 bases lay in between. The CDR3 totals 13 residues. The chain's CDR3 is CASSSRTAYGYTF. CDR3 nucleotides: TGTGCCAGCAGTTCCCGGACAGCCTATGGCTACACCTTC.

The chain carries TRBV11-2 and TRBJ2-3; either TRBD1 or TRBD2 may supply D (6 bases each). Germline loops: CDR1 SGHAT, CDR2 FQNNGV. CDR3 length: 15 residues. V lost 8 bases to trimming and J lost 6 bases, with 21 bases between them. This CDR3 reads CASVYGGYSGDTQYF. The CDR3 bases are TGTGCCAGCGTCTACGGGGGCTATTCAGGGGATACGCAGTATTTT.

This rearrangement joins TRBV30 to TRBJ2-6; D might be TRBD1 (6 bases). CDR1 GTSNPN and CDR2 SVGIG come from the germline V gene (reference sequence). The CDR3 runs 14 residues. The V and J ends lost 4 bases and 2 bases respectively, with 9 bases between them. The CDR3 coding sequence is TGTGCCTGGAAAAAGGGGGCTGGGGCCAACGTCCTGACTTTC. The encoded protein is CAWKKGAGANVLTF. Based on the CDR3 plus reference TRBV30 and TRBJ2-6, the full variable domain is SQTIHQWPATLVQPVGSPLSLECTVEGTSNPNLYWYRQAAGRGLQLLFYSVGIGQISSEVPQNLSASRPQDRQFILSSKKLLLSDSGFYLCAWKKGAGANVLTFGAGSRLTVL.

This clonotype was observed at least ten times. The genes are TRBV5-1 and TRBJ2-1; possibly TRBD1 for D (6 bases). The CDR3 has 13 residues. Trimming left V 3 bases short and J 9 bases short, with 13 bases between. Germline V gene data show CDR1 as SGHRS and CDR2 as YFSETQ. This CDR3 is CASSYEGEIEQFF. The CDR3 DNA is TGCGCCAGCAGCTACGAGGGGGAGATTGAGCAGTTCTTC.

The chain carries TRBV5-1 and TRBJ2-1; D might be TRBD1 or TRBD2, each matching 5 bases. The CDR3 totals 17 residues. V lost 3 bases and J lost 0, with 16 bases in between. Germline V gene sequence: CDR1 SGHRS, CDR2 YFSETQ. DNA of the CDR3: TGCGCCAGCAGCTCAGGGACGACCTTAAGCTCCTACAATGAGCAGTTCTTC. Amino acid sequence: CASSSGTTLSSYNEQFF.

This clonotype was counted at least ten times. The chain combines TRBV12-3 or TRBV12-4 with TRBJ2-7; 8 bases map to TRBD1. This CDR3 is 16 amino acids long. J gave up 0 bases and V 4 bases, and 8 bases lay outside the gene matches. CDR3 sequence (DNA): TGTGCCAGCAGTTGGGCCTTTGGACAGGGCTCCTACGAGCAGTACTTC. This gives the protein CASSWAFGQGSYEQYF.

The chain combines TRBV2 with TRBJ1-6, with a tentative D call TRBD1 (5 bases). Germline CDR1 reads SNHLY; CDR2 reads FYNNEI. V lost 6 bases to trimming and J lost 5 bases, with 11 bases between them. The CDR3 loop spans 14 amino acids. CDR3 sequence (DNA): TGTGCCAGCAGGGCACAGGTTGATAATTCACCCCTCCACTTT. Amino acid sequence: CASRAQVDNSPLHF.

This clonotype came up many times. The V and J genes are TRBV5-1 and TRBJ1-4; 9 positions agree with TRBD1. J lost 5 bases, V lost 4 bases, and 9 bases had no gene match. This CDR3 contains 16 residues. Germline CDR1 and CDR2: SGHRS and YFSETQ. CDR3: CASSTGTGSINEKLFF. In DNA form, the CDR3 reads TGCGCCAGCAGCACGGGGACAGGGAGTATAAATGAAAAACTGTTTTTT.

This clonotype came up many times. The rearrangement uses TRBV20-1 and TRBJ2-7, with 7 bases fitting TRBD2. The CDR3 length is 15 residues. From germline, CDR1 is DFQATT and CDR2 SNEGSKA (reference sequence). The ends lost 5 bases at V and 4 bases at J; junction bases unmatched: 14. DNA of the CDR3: TGCAGTGCTCAAGGTGGGGGGGTTCCTTCTTACGAGCAGTACTTC. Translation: CSAQGGGVPSYEQYF.

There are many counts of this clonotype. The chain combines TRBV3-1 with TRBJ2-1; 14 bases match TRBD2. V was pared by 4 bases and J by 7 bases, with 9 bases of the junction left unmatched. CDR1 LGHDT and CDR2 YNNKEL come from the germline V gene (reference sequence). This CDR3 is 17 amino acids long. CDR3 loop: CASSLGTSGSRGNEQFF. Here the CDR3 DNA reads TGTGCCAGCAGCCTCGGGACTAGCGGGAGCCGAGGGAATGAGCAGTTCTTC.

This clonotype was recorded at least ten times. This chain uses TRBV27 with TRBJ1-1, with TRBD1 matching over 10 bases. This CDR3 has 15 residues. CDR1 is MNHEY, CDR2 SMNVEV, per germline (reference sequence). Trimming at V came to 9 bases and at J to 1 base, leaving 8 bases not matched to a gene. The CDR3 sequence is CASRPGTGANTEAFF. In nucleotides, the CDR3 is TGTGCCAGTCGTCCCGGGACAGGGGCGAACACTGAAGCTTTCTTT.

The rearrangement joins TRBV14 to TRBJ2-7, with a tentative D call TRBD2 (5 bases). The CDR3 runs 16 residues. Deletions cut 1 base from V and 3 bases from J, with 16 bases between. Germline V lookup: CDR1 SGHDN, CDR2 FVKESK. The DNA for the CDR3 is TGTGCCAGCAGCCAAGCCGTAGGACTTACTCGCTACGAGCAGTACTTC. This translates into CASSQAVGLTRYEQYF. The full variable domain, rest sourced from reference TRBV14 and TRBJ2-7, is EAGVTQFPSHSVIEKGQTVTLRCDPISGHDNLYWYRRVMGKEIKFLLHFVKESKQDESGMPNNRFLAERTGGTYSTLKVQPAELEDSGVYFCASSQAVGLTRYEQYFGPGTRLTVT.

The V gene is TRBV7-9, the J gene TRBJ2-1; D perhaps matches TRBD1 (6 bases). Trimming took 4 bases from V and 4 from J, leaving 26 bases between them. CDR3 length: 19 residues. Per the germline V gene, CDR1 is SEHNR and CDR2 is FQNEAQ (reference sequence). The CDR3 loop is CASSSDRIDRVAIYNEQFF. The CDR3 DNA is TGTGCCAGCAGCTCCGACAGGATCGACAGAGTGGCGATTTACAATGAGCAGTTCTTC.

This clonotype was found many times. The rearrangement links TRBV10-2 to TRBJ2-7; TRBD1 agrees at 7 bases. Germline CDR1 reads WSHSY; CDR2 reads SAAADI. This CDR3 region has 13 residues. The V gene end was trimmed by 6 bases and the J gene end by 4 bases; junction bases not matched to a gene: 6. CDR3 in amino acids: CASRPGQHYEQYF. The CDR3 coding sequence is TGCGCCAGCAGACCGGGACAGCATTACGAGCAGTACTTC.

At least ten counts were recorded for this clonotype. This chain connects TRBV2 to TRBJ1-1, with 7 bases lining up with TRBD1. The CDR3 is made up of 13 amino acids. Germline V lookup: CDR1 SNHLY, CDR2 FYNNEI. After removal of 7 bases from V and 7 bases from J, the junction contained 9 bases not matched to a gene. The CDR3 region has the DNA TGTGCCAGCACTCCACAGGGGAGAGGTGAAGCTTTCTTT. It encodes CASTPQGRGEAFF.

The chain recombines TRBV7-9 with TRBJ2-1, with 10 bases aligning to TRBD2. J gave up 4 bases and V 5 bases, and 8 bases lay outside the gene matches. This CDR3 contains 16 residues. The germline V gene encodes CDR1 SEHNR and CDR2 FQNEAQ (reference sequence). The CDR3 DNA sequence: TGTGCCAGCAGCCCCGATAGCGGGAGGTTTTACAATGAGCAGTTCTTC. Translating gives CASSPDSGRFYNEQFF.

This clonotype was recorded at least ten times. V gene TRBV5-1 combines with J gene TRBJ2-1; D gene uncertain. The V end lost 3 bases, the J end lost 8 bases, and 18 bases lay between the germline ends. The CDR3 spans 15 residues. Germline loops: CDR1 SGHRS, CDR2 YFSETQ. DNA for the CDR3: TGCGCCAGCAGCTCACAAGGCGTCTCGGTCGATGAGCAGTTCTTC. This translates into CASSSQGVSVDEQFF.